Here is one T cell receptor beta chain with its context. The target antigen is unknown. V lost 7 bases, J lost 2 bases, and 9 bases stayed unmatched. The CDR3 sequence is 15 residues long. CDR1 and CDR2 from the germline V gene are SGHNT and YYREEE (reference sequence). The data are from a study of post-analysis software for immune sequencing data. Study findings and constraints: The study found significantly lower normalized Chao1 diversity in multiple sclerosis patients than in controls. F-measure co-clustering was strong for batch-matched samples. With TRBV5-6, TRBV5-1 and TRBV20-1 included, about five TRBV segments were more frequent in patients than in controls.

TCR beta libraries were prepared from cDNA with unique molecular identifiers. MiXCR, applied by TCRdb to the PCR reads, yields one record per CDR3 protein. This sample carries hundreds of thousands of distinct CDR3 sequences, 44% of them seen once, and the ten largest clones take approximately 1.7%. The gene calls are TRBV5-4 and TRBJ2-3, with 8 bases fitting TRBD2. The sample taken for sequencing was blood. The source of this sequence is a girl aged 10 to 17 with multiple sclerosis. The CDR3 reads CASGSGGLNTDTQYF. DNA of the CDR3: TGTGCCAGCGGAAGCGGGGGACTTAACACAGATACGCAGTATTTT.